The 15 T cell receptor beta chains below come from one sample, sequenced in a study of T cells in Graves' hyperthyroidism and ophthalmopathy. The source material, RNA transcripts, was used to amplify TCR beta CDR3 regions. The TCR CDR3 was amplified in a first-round RT-PCR using the HTBI primer set. Using its own MiXCR run on the multiplex PCR reads, TCRdb lists one record per CDR3 protein. This sample yields about 400,000 distinct CDR3 sequences, of which 13% to 15% are seen a single time; roughly a fifth belongs to the top ten. The specimen was blood. These receptors all come from a woman aged 55-69 years with Graves' ophthalmopathy.

There are a few counts of this clonotype. The chain combines TRBV29-1 with TRBJ2-3, with D possibly being TRBD1 or TRBD2 (5 bases each). The V gene's germline CDR1 is SQVTM and CDR2 ANQGSEA. Trimming pared 6 bases from V and 2 bases from J, leaving 21 bases between. The CDR3 loop spans 16 amino acids. Written as DNA, the CDR3 is TGCAGCGTGGGGACCGGGACCCCAAGTAACACAGATACGCAGTATTTT. It specifies CSVGTGTPSNTDTQYF.

Many counts were recorded for this clonotype. The chain uses TRBV28 and TRBJ1-3; no clear D. Trimming stripped 6 bases from V and 0 bases from J, with 9 bases between. Germline V gene lookup returns CDR1 MDHEN and CDR2 SYDVKM. This CDR3 contains 14 residues. The CDR3 bases are TGTGCCAGCAGCCTTCAGCTCTCTGGAAACACCATATATTTT. Its protein product is CASSLQLSGNTIYF.

This clonotype has at least ten counts. The V gene is TRBV5-1, the J gene TRBJ1-6; tentative D call: TRBD1 (5 bases). Germline V gene data show CDR1 as SGHRS and CDR2 as YFSETQ. The CDR3 sequence is 17 residues long. The ends were cut back, 4 bases at V and 7 bases at J, with 21 bases in the middle. The CDR3 DNA reads TGCGCCAGCAGCCTCCGACAAGGGCGGCAGGGAAATTCACCCCTCCACTTT. The encoded protein is CASSLRQGRQGNSPLHF.

This clonotype was recorded at least ten times. At one end the junction does not follow the germline gene, possibly because of a read error. The V call is TRBV12-3 or TRBV12-4, the J call TRBJ1-1; D possibly corresponds to TRBD1 (5 bases). The CDR3 spans 12 residues. DNA for the CDR3: TGTGCCAGCAGCTTAGGGGCTAATGAAGCTTTCTTT. Residues: CASSLGANEAFF.

On this clonotype itself: One end of the junction does not line up with germline, which may come from a read error. The rearrangement uses TRBV5-1 and TRBJ1-1; possible D gene TRBD1, 5 bases. There are 15 residues in the CDR3. CDR1 is SGHRS, CDR2 YFSETQ, per germline. CDR3 loop: CASSYRGMEHTEALF. The CDR3 nucleotides read TGCGCCAGCAGCTACCGGGGGATGGAGCACACTGAAGCTCTCTTT.

The table lists this clonotype with a few counts. The V and J genes are TRBV7-9 and TRBJ2-1; TRBD2 agrees at 16 bases. The CDR3 has 18 residues. V was pared by 5 bases and J by 7 bases, with 11 bases of the junction left unmatched. Germline CDR1 reads SEHNR; CDR2 reads FQNEAQ (reference sequence). This CDR3 is CASSILPGLAGGPNEQFF. The CDR3 bases are TGTGCCAGCAGCATCCTCCCGGGACTAGCGGGAGGGCCTAATGAGCAGTTCTTC.

This clonotype was picked up many times. The chain is built from TRBV2 and TRBJ1-2, with no clear D. V was shortened by 2 bases and J by 4 bases, with 5 bases between the two germline ends. The CDR3 loop spans 12 amino acids. CDR1 and CDR2 from the germline V gene are SNHLY and FYNNEI. CDR3 bases: TGTGCCAGCAGTGAACAGATCTATGGCTACACCTTC. It translates to CASSEQIYGYTF.

This clonotype turned up a few times. V and J are TRBV10-3 and TRBJ1-2; TRBD1 agrees at 7 bases. V lost 7 bases, J lost 8 bases, and 13 bases stayed unmatched. The CDR3 spans 14 residues. Germline values: CDR1 ENHRY, CDR2 SYGVKD. CDR3 protein: CAITSRDRASGYTF. The DNA of the CDR3 is TGTGCCATCACCTCTCGGGACAGAGCGTCCGGCTACACCTTC.

This clonotype has just a few counts. This chain uses TRBV10-3 with TRBJ1-6; 9 nucleotides match TRBD1. With 7 bases clipped from V and 8 bases from J, the junction kept 6 bases outside the gene matches. The germline gives CDR1 ENHRY, CDR2 SYGVKD. The CDR3 is 14 residues long. DNA of the CDR3: TGTGCCATCAATACAGGGGGCGGGTATTCACCCCTCCACTTT. This codes for CAINTGGGYSPLHF.

This clonotype was seen ten or more times. This chain connects TRBV28 to TRBJ2-4, with a weak D call TRBD2 (7 bases). V lost 6 bases, J lost 2 bases, and 23 bases lay in between. Germline CDR1 is MDHEN and CDR2 is SYDVKM. The CDR3 runs to 18 residues. The CDR3 DNA reads as TGTGCCAGCAGCCCCCCTGTGGGGGGGCTGGTGTCCAAAAACATTCAGTACTTC. Its translation is CASSPPVGGLVSKNIQYF.

There are many counts of this clonotype. The junction and the germline gene differ at one end; a read error may be behind it. J is TRBJ1-1 and V is TRBV5-1, with D perhaps matching TRBD1 (5 bases). The germline CDR1 and CDR2 sequences are SGHRS and YFSETQ. The CDR3 extends over 14 amino acids. CDR3 nucleotides: TGTGCCAGCAGCTTCCAGGGCAGTAACACTGAAGCTTTCTTT. It encodes CASSFQGSNTEAFF.

The count of this clonotype is one. The chain employs TRBV6-2 or TRBV6-3 and TRBJ1-1; D unresolved. Germline V gives CDR1 MNHEY, CDR2 SVGEGT. The CDR3 contains 11 residues. The germline V and J ends were trimmed by 2 bases and 11 bases, with 9 bases remaining between them. The CDR3 DNA follows: TGTGCCAGCAGTTACAAGGAGGACGCTTTCTTT. Translated: CASSYKEDAFF.

This clonotype was observed many times. CDR3 residues: CASGAGPYQETQYF. CDR3 in DNA: TGTGCCAGCGGGGCAGGCCCGTACCAAGAGACCCAGTACTTC. The chain employs TRBV2 and TRBJ2-5; TRBD1 is a possible D gene (5 bases). V was trimmed by 8 bases and J by 0 bases, leaving 13 bases between them. This CDR3 has 14 amino acids. Germline CDR1 and CDR2: SNHLY and FYNNEI.

This clonotype was counted only a few times. The V and J genes are TRBV6-1 and TRBJ2-2; 7 nucleotides match TRBD2. V dropped 6 bases and J dropped 4; count of bases not matched to a gene: 11. This CDR3 is built from 16 residues. CDR1 is MNHNS and CDR2 is SASEGT in the germline V gene. The CDR3 nucleotides read TGTGCCAGCAGGCGTGCCCAACCGGGGGGCACCGGGGAGCTGTTTTTT. The encoded protein is CASRRAQPGGTGELFF.

This clonotype occurred many times. The rearrangement uses TRBV30 and TRBJ1-4; D unresolved. Germline lookup yields CDR1 GTSNPN and CDR2 SVGIG (reference sequence). The ends were cut back, 2 bases at V and 3 bases at J, with 10 bases in the middle. The CDR3 length is 14 residues. CDR3 loop: CAWSPRRSNEKLFF. In DNA form, the CDR3 reads TGTGCCTGGAGTCCTCGAAGATCTAATGAAAAACTGTTTTTT.